What follows is one T cell receptor (beta chain) and its context. The germline CDR1 and CDR2 sequences are SGHRS and YFSETQ. Trimming shortened V by 0 bases and J by 2 bases, and 11 bases separated the two germline ends. The CDR3 spans 15 residues. Sequencing used immunoSEQ multiplex PCR; TCRdb keeps in-frame clones, though not all of them. The table has under 450,000 clones, 70% to 85% seen once. The entry originates in a study of blood T cell repertoires in COVID-19. Input material: peripheral blood. V and J are TRBV5-1 and TRBJ1-2; tentative D call: TRBD1 (5 bases). The clonotype originates from a human donor with acute or convalescent COVID-19. The donor label of this sample is uncertain. Here the CDR3 DNA reads TGCGCCAGCAGCTTGGGCTCGACAGCAAACTATGGCTACACCTTC. Its translation is CASSLGSTANYGYTF.